Here is one T cell receptor (beta chain) with its context. V lost 3 bases, J lost 4 bases, and 7 bases lay in between. Germline V gives CDR1 LNHDA, CDR2 SQIVND (reference sequence). The CDR3 is 14 residues long. This specimen belongs to a study of sequential checkpoint blockade in melanoma. In the study overall: Each arm's sequence ended with maintenance nivolumab. 75 to 95 pretreatment tumor DNA samples were TCRβ immunosequenced.

Treatment denoted: randomized to nivolumab then ipilimumab (arm A) or the reverse (arm B). Profiling relied on immunoSEQ multiplex PCR, and the TCRdb table lists in-frame clones only, not all of them. Found here are 15,000 to 20,000 clones, 26% of them singletons; the top ten hold around 7.2%. The chain is built from TRBV19 and TRBJ2-6; D is ambiguous. The specimen comprised tumor tissue (inferred from file names), sampled from a patient given nivolumab and ipilimumab in sequence. The origin of this receptor is a human donor with melanoma. CDR3 sequence reads: CASSISSGANVLTF. The CDR3 nucleotides are TGTGCCAGTAGTATCTCCTCAGGGGCCAACGTCCTGACTTTC.